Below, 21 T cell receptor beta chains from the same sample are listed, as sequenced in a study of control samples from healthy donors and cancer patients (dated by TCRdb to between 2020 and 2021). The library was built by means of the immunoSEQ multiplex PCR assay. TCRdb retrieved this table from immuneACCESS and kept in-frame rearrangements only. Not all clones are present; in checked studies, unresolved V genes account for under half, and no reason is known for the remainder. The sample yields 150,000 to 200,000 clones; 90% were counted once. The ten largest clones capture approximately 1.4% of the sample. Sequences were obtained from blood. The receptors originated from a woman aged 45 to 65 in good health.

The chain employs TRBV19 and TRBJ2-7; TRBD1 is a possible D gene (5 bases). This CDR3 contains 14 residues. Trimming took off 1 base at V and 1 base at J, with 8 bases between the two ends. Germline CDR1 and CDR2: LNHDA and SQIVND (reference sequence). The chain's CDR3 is CASSIGGRSYEQYF. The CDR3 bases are TGTGCCAGTAGTATAGGGGGCAGATCCTACGAGCAGTACTTC.

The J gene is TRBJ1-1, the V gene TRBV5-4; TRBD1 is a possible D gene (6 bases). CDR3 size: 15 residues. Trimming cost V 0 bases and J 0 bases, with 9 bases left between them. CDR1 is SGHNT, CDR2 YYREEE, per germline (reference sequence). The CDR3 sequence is CASSLVGGMNTEAFF. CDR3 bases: TGTGCCAGCAGCTTGGTGGGGGGCATGAACACTGAAGCTTTCTTT.

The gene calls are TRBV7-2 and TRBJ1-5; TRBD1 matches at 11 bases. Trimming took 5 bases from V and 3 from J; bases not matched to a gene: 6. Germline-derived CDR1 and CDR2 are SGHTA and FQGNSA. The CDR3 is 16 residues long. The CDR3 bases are TGTGCCAGCAGCGCCGGGACAGGGGGATTCAATCAGCCCCAGCATTTT. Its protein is CASSAGTGGFNQPQHF.

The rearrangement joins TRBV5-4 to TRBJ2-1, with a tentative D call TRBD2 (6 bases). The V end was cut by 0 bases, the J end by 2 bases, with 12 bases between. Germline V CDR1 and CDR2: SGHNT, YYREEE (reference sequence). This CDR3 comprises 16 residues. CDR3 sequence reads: CASSLVGGVAYNEQFF. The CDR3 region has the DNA TGTGCCAGCAGCTTGGTGGGGGGTGTGGCCTACAATGAGCAGTTCTTC.

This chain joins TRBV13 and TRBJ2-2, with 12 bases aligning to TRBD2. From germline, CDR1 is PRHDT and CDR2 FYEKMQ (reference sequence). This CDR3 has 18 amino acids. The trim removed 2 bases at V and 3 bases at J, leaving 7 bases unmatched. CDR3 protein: CASSLLTSGSVYTGELFF. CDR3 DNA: TGTGCCAGCAGCTTATTGACTAGCGGGAGTGTTTACACCGGGGAGCTGTTTTTT.

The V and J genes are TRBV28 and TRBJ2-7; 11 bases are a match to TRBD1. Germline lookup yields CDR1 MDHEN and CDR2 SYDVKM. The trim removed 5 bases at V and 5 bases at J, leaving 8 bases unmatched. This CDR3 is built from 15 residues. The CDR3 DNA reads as TGTGCCAGCAGTCCCTGGACAGGGGGCGAAAACGAGCAGTACTTC. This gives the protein CASSPWTGGENEQYF.

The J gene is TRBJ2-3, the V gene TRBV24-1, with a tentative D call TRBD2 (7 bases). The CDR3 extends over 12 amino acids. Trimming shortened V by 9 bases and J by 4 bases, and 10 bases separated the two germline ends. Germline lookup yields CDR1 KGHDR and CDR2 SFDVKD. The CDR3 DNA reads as TGTGCCACCGGAGGGGGGGCAGATACGCAGTATTTT. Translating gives CATGGGADTQYF.

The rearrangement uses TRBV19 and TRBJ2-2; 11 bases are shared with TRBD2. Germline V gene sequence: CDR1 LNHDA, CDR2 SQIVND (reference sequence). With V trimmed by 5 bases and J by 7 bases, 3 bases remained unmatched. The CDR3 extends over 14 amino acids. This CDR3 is CASSPGLAVGELFF. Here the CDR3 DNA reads TGTGCCAGTAGTCCGGGACTAGCGGTCGGGGAGCTGTTTTTT.

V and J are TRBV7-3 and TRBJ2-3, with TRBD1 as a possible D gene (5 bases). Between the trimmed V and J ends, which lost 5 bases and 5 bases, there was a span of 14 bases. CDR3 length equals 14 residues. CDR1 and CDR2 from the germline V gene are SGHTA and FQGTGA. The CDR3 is CASSKGRLGDTQYF. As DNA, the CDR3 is TGTGCCAGCAGCAAGGGGCGTCTGGGAGATACGCAGTATTTT.

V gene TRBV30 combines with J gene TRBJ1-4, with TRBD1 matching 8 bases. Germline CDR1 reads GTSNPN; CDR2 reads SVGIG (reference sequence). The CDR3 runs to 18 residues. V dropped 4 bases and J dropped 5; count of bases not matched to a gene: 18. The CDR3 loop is CAWTPKRANRGGNEKLFF. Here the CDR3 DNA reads TGTGCCTGGACCCCCAAAAGGGCGAACAGGGGGGGGAATGAAAAACTGTTTTTT. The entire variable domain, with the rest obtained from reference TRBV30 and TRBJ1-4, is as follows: SQTIHQWPATLVQPVGSPLSLECTVEGTSNPNLYWYRQAAGRGLQLLFYSVGIGQISSEVPQNLSASRPQDRQFILSSKKLLLSDSGFYLCAWTPKRANRGGNEKLFFGSGTQLSVL.

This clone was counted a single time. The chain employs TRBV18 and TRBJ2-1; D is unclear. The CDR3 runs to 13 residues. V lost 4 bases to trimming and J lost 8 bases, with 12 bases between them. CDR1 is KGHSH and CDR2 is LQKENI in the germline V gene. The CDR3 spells CASSLSEKYEQFF. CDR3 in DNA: TGTGCCAGCTCACTTTCGGAGAAGTATGAGCAGTTCTTC.

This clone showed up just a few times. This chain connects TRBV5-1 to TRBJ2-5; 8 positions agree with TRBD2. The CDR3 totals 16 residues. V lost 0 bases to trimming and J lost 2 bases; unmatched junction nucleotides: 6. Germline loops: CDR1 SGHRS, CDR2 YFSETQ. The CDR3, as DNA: TGCGCCAGCAGCTTGGCCCCAGCGGGAGAGCAAGAGACCCAGTACTTC. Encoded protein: CASSLAPAGEQETQYF.

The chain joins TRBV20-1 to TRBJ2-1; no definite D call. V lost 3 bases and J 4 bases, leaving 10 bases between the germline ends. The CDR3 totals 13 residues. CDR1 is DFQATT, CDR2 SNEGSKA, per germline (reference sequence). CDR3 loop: CSASPNRYNEQFF. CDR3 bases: TGCAGTGCTAGTCCCAACAGATACAATGAGCAGTTCTTC.

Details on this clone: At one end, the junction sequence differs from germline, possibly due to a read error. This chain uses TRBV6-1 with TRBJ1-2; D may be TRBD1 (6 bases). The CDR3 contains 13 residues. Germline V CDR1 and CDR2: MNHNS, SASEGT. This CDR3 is CVSSPGQLGGYTF. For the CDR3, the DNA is TGTGTCAGCAGCCCCGGACAGTTGGGGGGCTACACCTTC.

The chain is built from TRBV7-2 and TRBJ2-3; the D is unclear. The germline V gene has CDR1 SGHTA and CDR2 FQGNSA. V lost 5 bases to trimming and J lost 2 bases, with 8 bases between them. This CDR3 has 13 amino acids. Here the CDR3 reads CASSPLPTDTQYF. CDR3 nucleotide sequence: TGTGCCAGCAGCCCCCTCCCCACAGATACGCAGTATTTT.

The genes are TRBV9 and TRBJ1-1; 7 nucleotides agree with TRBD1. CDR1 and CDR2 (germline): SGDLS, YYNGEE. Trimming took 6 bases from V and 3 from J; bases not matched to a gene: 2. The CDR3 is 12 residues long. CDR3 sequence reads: CASNRGDTEAFF. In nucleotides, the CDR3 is TGTGCCAGCAACAGGGGAGACACTGAAGCTTTCTTT. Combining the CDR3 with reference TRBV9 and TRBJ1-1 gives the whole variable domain DSGVTQTPKHLITATGQRVTLRCSPRSGDLSVYWYQQSLDQGLQFLIQYYNGEERAKGNILERFSAQQFPDLHSELNLSSLELGDSALYFCASNRGDTEAFFGQGTRLTVV.

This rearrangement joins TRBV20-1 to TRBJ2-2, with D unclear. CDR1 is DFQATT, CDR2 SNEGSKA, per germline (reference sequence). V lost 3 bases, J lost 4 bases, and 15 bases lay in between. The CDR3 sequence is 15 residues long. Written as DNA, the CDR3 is TGCAGTGCTAGTGTCTGGCGGAGTTTCACCGGGGAGCTGTTTTTT. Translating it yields CSASVWRSFTGELFF.

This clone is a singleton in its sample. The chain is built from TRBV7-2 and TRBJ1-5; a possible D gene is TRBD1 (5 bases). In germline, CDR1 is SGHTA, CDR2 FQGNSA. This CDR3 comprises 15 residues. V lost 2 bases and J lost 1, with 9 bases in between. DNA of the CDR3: TGTGCCAGCAGCTTACCGGGGGGAAGCAATCAGCCCCAGCATTTT. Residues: CASSLPGGSNQPQHF.

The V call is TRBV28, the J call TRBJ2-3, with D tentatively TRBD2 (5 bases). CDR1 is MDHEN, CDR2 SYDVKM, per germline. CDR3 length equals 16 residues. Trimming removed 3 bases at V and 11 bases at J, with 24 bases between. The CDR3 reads CASSFPGMINFLGQYF. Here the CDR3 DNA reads TGTGCCAGCAGTTTCCCCGGGATGATAAACTTCCTGGGGCAGTATTTT.

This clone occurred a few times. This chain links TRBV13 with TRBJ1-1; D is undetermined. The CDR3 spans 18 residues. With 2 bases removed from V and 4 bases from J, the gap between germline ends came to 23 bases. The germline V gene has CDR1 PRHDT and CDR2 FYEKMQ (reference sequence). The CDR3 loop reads CASSLLGGTAREGTEAFF. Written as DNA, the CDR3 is TGTGCCAGCAGCTTACTGGGAGGCACCGCCCGTGAGGGCACTGAAGCTTTCTTT.

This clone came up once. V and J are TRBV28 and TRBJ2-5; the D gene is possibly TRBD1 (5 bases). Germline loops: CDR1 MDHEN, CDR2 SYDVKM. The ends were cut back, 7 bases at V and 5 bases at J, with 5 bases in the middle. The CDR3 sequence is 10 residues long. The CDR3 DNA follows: TGTGCCAGCAAGGGGGAGACCCAGTACTTC. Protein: CASKGETQYF.